The rows below give T cell receptor beta chains drawn from one sample of a study of cytomegalovirus exposure and HLA in healthy donors. Here immunoSEQ multiplex PCR was the method, and the copy in TCRdb shows in-frame clones only, minus some. Of more than 95,000 clones detected, around 78% appear once; the ten largest clones hold around 4%. Source material: PBMCs. These receptors were taken from a man aged 40-50 years in good health and CMV-seronegative. The CDR3 runs from the conserved cysteine through the conserved F or W. A row's size may be missing; if present it is once, few, many or a size class.

CDR3: CASSPRGDYEQYF
size: few
V: TRBV11-2

CDR3: CASSLVAEAYEQYF
size: once
V: TRBV7-9

CDR3: CASSKIDDSKGVQPQHF
size: .
V: TRBV21-1

CDR3: CASSFRRVTDTQYF
size: .
V: TRBV5-6

CDR3: CASRRQISGELFF
size: .
V: TRBV7-9

CDR3: CASSDSAYNEQFF
size: .
V: TRBV6-4

CDR3: CASSLGHPNTGELFF
size: .
V: TRBV5-1

CDR3: CASSLVRGPGTEAFF
size: .
V: TRBV5-4

CDR3: CASSVVPGGYYGYTF
size: few
V: TRBV9

CDR3: CASNARAGGSQPQHF
size: .
V: TRBV28

CDR3: CASSTGQGNSPLHF
size: once
V: TRBV9